The 29 T cell receptor beta chains below all came from one sample that was sequenced in a study of blood T cell repertoires in COVID-19. Profiled with immunoSEQ multiplex PCR; TCRdb holds only in-frame clones, not every one. Seen here are about 110,000 clones, 60% to 85% observed once, and the top ten hold about 4.1%. The sample comprised peripheral blood. The receptors come from a human donor in a cohort sampled during active or convalescent COVID-19.

The chain links TRBV7-9 to TRBJ2-1; 11 bases align to TRBD2. Trimming cost V 5 bases and J 5 bases; bases outside gene matches: 8. CDR1 and CDR2 from the germline V gene are SEHNR and FQNEAQ (reference sequence). This CDR3 is 16 amino acids long. CDR3: CASSHIAGGPDNEQFF. The CDR3 region has the DNA TGTGCCAGCAGCCATATAGCGGGGGGGCCGGACAATGAGCAGTTCTTC.

The genes are TRBV6-2 or TRBV6-3 and TRBJ1-5; possibly TRBD1 for D (5 bases). Germline loops: CDR1 MNHEY, CDR2 SVGEGT. This CDR3 region has 16 residues. Deletions cut 5 bases from V and 2 bases from J, with 16 bases between. CDR3 in amino acids: CASSKGLLSRNQPQHF. CDR3 nucleotides: TGTGCCAGCAGTAAGGGACTCCTAAGTCGCAATCAGCCCCAGCATTTT.

This clone has a single count. The gene calls are TRBV7-6 and TRBJ2-1, with 13 bases matching TRBD2. V lost 4 bases, J lost 0 bases, and 6 bases stayed unmatched. CDR1 and CDR2 from the germline V gene are SGHVS and FNYEAQ. This CDR3 is 18 amino acids long. The CDR3 protein is CASSSTSGRRSSYNEQFF. The CDR3 DNA sequence: TGTGCCAGCAGCTCGACTAGCGGGAGGCGGAGCTCCTACAATGAGCAGTTCTTC.

The chain recombines TRBV28 with TRBJ2-2; 8 nucleotides align to TRBD2. The germline CDR1 and CDR2 sequences are MDHEN and SYDVKM. This CDR3 spans 15 amino acids. The V and J ends lost 3 bases and 5 bases, in that order; junction bases with no gene match: 5. CDR3 sequence (DNA): TGTGCCAGCAGTTTGGCCGGGACTAGGACCGGGGAGCTGTTTTTT. Its protein is CASSLAGTRTGELFF.

The chain recombines TRBV5-3 with TRBJ2-7; 9 bases match TRBD1. TRBV5-3 is reported as an ORF; its role is uncertain. The CDR3 loop spans 17 amino acids. J was trimmed by 5 bases and V by 1 base; bases with no gene match: 13. CDR3 amino acids: CARSLFPPGQGVDEQYF. For the CDR3, the DNA is TGTGCCAGAAGCTTGTTTCCCCCGGGACAGGGAGTGGACGAGCAGTACTTC.

The chain is built from TRBV7-6 and TRBJ1-6, with TRBD1 identical over 9 bases. V trimming: 5 bases; J trimming: 8 bases; junction bases outside the gene matches: 7. CDR3 length equals 15 residues. Germline CDR1 is SGHVS and CDR2 is FNYEAQ. The CDR3 loop reads CASSLTGGKDSPLHF. In DNA form, the CDR3 reads TGTGCCAGCAGCCTGACAGGGGGAAAAGATTCACCCCTCCACTTT.

CDR3 nucleotides: TGTGCCAGCAGCTCGAGACTAGCGGTCTACGAGCAGTACTTC. It is translated as CASSSRLAVYEQYF. The V gene is TRBV6-6, the J gene TRBJ2-7, with 9 bases matching TRBD2. The V and J ends lost 6 bases and 3 bases, in that order; junction bases with no gene match: 6. Germline V gene lookup returns CDR1 MNHNY and CDR2 SVGAGI (reference sequence). The CDR3 spans 14 residues.

In its sample, this clone was seen a few times. The V gene is TRBV27, the J gene TRBJ2-7; TRBD1 agrees at 8 bases. V trimming: 6 bases; J trimming: 0 bases; junction bases outside the gene matches: 4. This CDR3 has 14 amino acids. Germline values: CDR1 MNHEY, CDR2 SMNVEV (reference sequence). As DNA, the CDR3 is TGTGCCAGCAGGCTAACAGGGGGCTCCTACGAGCAGTACTTC. Encoded protein: CASRLTGGSYEQYF.

The chain carries TRBV18 and TRBJ2-4; TRBD1 matches at 7 bases. V lost 3 bases, J lost 7 bases, and 6 bases stayed unmatched. The germline CDR1 and CDR2 sequences are KGHSH and LQKENI. CDR3 size: 14 residues. The CDR3 spells CASSPGTASNIQYF. CDR3 nucleotides: TGTGCCAGCTCACCTGGGACAGCTAGCAACATTCAGTACTTC.

This chain connects TRBV28 to TRBJ2-1, with TRBD2 as a possible D gene (8 bases). The CDR3 spans 16 residues. The germline V gene has CDR1 MDHEN and CDR2 SYDVKM. The germline V and J ends were trimmed by 2 bases and 12 bases, with 23 bases remaining between them. CDR3 amino acids: CASSLVQGVTGTRQFF. In DNA form, the CDR3 reads TGTGCCAGCAGTTTAGTCCAGGGGGTGACCGGGACTAGGCAGTTCTTC.

The chain combines TRBV4-3 with TRBJ1-6; D uncertain. The germline V gene encodes CDR1 LGHNA and CDR2 YSLEER. Deletions cut 1 base from V and 0 bases from J, with 4 bases between. The CDR3 extends over 15 amino acids. Here the CDR3 reads CASSQGSSYNSPLHF. The CDR3 bases are TGCGCCAGCAGCCAAGGGAGCTCCTATAATTCACCCCTCCACTTT.

This chain links TRBV2 with TRBJ2-1, with D possibly being TRBD1 (8 bases). The CDR3 has 19 residues. CDR1 SNHLY and CDR2 FYNNEI come from the germline V gene. Trimming shortened V by 5 bases and J by 6 bases, and 29 bases separated the two germline ends. The CDR3 region has the DNA TGTGCCAGCAGTTCTCGGACAGGGCCAAGGGGGGGGACAACCAATGAGCAGTTCTTC. Translation gives CASSSRTGPRGGTTNEQFF. The full variable domain, with the rest looked up from reference TRBV2 and TRBJ2-1, is EPEVTQTPSHQVTQMGQEVILRCVPISNHLYFYWYRQILGQKVEFLVSFYNNEISEKSEIFDDQFSVERPDGSNFTLKIRSTKLEDSAMYFCASSSRTGPRGGTTNEQFFGPGTRLTVL.

The rearrangement joins TRBV21-1 to TRBJ2-6; whether TRBD2, the table's D call, matches the DNA was not checked. TRBV21-1 counts as a pseudogene. There are 11 residues in the CDR3. CDR3 DNA sequence: TGTGCCCTCTCTGGGGCCAACGTCCTGACTTTC. It specifies CALSGANVLTF.

The rearrangement uses TRBV10-1 and TRBJ1-1; 8 bases map to TRBD1. V lost 3 bases, J lost 1 base, and 10 bases stayed unmatched. The CDR3 contains 17 residues. Germline V gene sequence: CDR1 WNHNN, CDR2 SYGVQD (reference sequence). This chain's CDR3 is CASSDPDREGENTEAFF. The CDR3 DNA follows: TGCGCCAGCAGTGACCCGGACAGGGAGGGGGAGAACACTGAAGCTTTCTTT.

The chain couples TRBV18 to TRBJ2-5; 9 bases match TRBD1. V was clipped by 4 bases and J by 0 bases; unmatched bases: 6. Germline V gene sequence: CDR1 KGHSH, CDR2 LQKENI. The CDR3 totals 16 residues. The CDR3 coding sequence is TGTGCCAGCTCACAGGGGGACAGGGTGTACCAAGAGACCCAGTACTTC. Its protein is CASSQGDRVYQETQYF.

The rearrangement joins TRBV7-9 to TRBJ2-6; 12 nucleotides agree with TRBD1. With V trimmed by 5 bases and J by 2 bases, 4 bases remained unmatched. Germline V lookup: CDR1 SEHNR, CDR2 FQNEAQ (reference sequence). CDR3 length: 17 amino acids. The DNA of the CDR3 is TGTGCCAGCAGCGCCTGGGACAGGGGGCCTGGGGCCAACGTCCTGACTTTC. Translated, it gives CASSAWDRGPGANVLTF.

This clone was picked up one time. The chain carries TRBV6-5 and TRBJ2-1; TRBD2 aligns across 9 bases. The CDR3 length is 15 residues. With 6 bases clipped from V and 4 bases from J, the junction kept 7 bases outside the gene matches. CDR1 is MNHEY, CDR2 SVGAGI, per germline. As DNA, the CDR3 is TGTGCCAGCAGCCATGGGACTAGCCCGTACAATGAGCAGTTCTTC. Protein: CASSHGTSPYNEQFF.

This clone has more than one count but fewer than ten. J is TRBJ1-1 and V is TRBV11-3, with D possibly matching TRBD1 (6 bases). Trimming stripped 5 bases from V and 4 bases from J, with 17 bases between. Per germline, CDR1 SGHNT and CDR2 YENEEA. This CDR3 is built from 15 residues. The CDR3 DNA sequence: TGTGCCAGCAGCACCGGGACAAATCTGGCCACTGAAGCTTTCTTT. Its protein product is CASSTGTNLATEAFF.

The chain combines TRBV20-1 with TRBJ2-1; 10 positions agree with TRBD2. V trimming: 3 bases; J trimming: 4 bases; junction bases outside the gene matches: 3. This CDR3 spans 14 amino acids. The germline V gene encodes CDR1 DFQATT and CDR2 SNEGSKA (reference sequence). CDR3 sequence reads: CSASKGLAYNEQFF. DNA for the CDR3: TGCAGTGCTAGTAAGGGACTAGCGTACAATGAGCAGTTCTTC.

This chain connects TRBV29-1 to TRBJ2-7; 10 bases align to TRBD1. The CDR3 covers 12 residues. The germline CDR1 and CDR2 sequences are SQVTM and ANQGSEA. Trimming at V came to 7 bases and at J to 7 bases, leaving 7 bases not matched to a gene. The CDR3 protein is CSASGQGKEQYF. The CDR3 DNA follows: TGCAGCGCCTCGGGACAGGGGAAGGAGCAGTACTTC.

The V call is TRBV3-1 (or the pseudogene TRBV3-2), the J call TRBJ1-4; 11 positions agree with TRBD1. Per germline, CDR1 LGHDT and CDR2 YNNKEL (reference sequence). CDR3 length: 17 residues. The J segment lost 10 bases and the V segment lost 5 bases, leaving 15 bases of the junction unmatched. CDR3 sequence: CASSANSGTGGLGKLFF. In nucleotides, the CDR3 is TGTGCCAGCAGCGCCAACTCCGGGACAGGGGGGCTCGGAAAACTGTTTTTT.

The rearrangement links TRBV7-2 to TRBJ2-3; 9 bases fit TRBD2. V lost 1 base and J lost 7; bases outside the gene matches: 12. CDR1 is SGHTA, CDR2 FQGNSA, per germline. The CDR3 is made up of 17 amino acids. CDR3 protein: CASSLVGAGGTYNTQYF. Here the CDR3 DNA reads TGTGCCAGCAGCTTAGTAGGAGCGGGGGGCACGTACAATACGCAGTATTTT.

The rearrangement links TRBV4-3 to TRBJ2-5; the D is unclear. CDR1 and CDR2 (germline): LGHNA, YSLEER. Trimming left V 1 base short and J 2 bases short, with 11 bases between. The CDR3 has 15 amino acids. As DNA, the CDR3 is TGCGCCAGCAGCCAAGTCGAAAGCTCACAAGAGACCCAGTACTTC. Protein: CASSQVESSQETQYF.

The chain combines TRBV7-8 with TRBJ2-3, with TRBD2 as a possible D gene (6 bases). Germline V gene data show CDR1 as SGHVS and CDR2 as FQNEAQ. This CDR3 is 16 amino acids long. Deletions cut 1 base from V and 3 bases from J, with 14 bases between. CDR3 loop: CASSLVTGSSTDTQYF. The CDR3 region has the DNA TGTGCCAGCAGCTTAGTCACCGGGAGTAGTACAGATACGCAGTATTTT.

This chain uses TRBV21-1 with TRBJ2-3; the table's D call, TRBD2, has no DNA check behind it. TRBV21-1 is a documented pseudogene. This CDR3 has 20 residues. As DNA, the CDR3 is TGTGCCAGCAGCAAAGAATGGCTAGCGGGGGGGGCGAAAAAGAGTGGTACGCAGTATTTT. It yields the protein CASSKEWLAGGAKKSGTQYF.

The gene calls are TRBV5-6 and TRBJ2-7; 8 nucleotides agree with TRBD1. The germline V gene has CDR1 SGHDT and CDR2 YYEEEE. Trimming at V came to 0 bases and at J to 2 bases, leaving 4 bases not matched to a gene. This CDR3 has 15 amino acids. The DNA for the CDR3 is TGTGCCAGCAGCTTGGCTACAGGGGGACCCTACGAGCAGTACTTC. This gives the protein CASSLATGGPYEQYF.

V is TRBV29-1 and J is TRBJ2-7; a weak D match, TRBD2 (6 bases). The CDR3 covers 11 residues. The germline gives CDR1 SQVTM, CDR2 ANQGSEA. The V end lost 4 bases, the J end lost 4 bases, and 8 bases lay between the germline ends. The CDR3 spells CSVAAGYEQYF. The CDR3 nucleotides read TGCAGCGTTGCGGCGGGATACGAGCAGTACTTC.

This chain connects TRBV19 to TRBJ1-1; unclear D gene. CDR3 size: 12 residues. V was trimmed by 1 base and J by 10 bases, leaving 10 bases between them. Germline assignment: CDR1 LNHDA and CDR2 SQIVND (reference sequence). CDR3 nucleotides: TGTGCCAGTAGTATAGCTCGGGGTGCAGCTTTCTTT. This gives the protein CASSIARGAAFF.

The chain has TRBV7-9 and TRBJ2-5, with 8 bases fitting TRBD2. Germline V gene data show CDR1 as SEHNR and CDR2 as FQNEAQ (reference sequence). The ends lost 8 bases at V and 5 bases at J; junction bases unmatched: 10. The CDR3 length is 14 residues. The CDR3: CASSAPGLGETQYF. The CDR3 DNA follows: TGTGCCAGCTCAGCTCCGGGACTAGGGGAGACCCAGTACTTC. Together with reference TRBV7-9 and TRBJ2-5, the CDR3 gives the full variable domain: DTGVSQNPRHKITKRGQNVTFRCDPISEHNRLYWYRQTLGQGPEFLTYFQNEAQLEKSRLLSDRFSAERPKGSFSTLEIQRTEQGDSAMYLCASSAPGLGETQYFGPGTRLLVL.